This T cell receptor beta chain is drawn from a study of shared clonotypes between healthy human individuals. The assay was immunoSEQ multiplex PCR, and TCRdb's table has in-frame clones only and misses some. The data contain hundreds of thousands of clones, roughly 73% of them singletons. The CDR3 contains 12 residues. Trimming took 6 bases from V and 2 from J, leaving 11 bases between them. Germline V gives CDR1 SQVTM, CDR2 ANQGSEA. The receptor comes from a woman aged 25 to 39 in good health. Sequencing input: memory CD4+ T cells sorted from blood. The subset: CD45RA-negative fraction. The chain links TRBV29-1 to TRBJ2-7; no clear D. CDR3: CSVRYGTYEQYF. As DNA, the CDR3 is TGCAGCGTACGGTACGGAACCTACGAGCAGTACTTC.